Reported below is one T cell receptor (beta chain). No antigen is known for it. This record comes from a study of cytomegalovirus exposure and HLA in healthy donors. General observations from the study: Association of a missense DCLRE1C variant with TCR beta V- and J-gene trimming was reported in a later analysis. The authors listed over 150 TCR beta chains as cytomegalovirus-associated. Association with HLA alleles at 0.05 false discovery rate was found for around 17,000 TCR beta sequences in a later analysis. Earlier analysis looked at TCR beta V segments, and most were productive about 87% or about 30% of the time.

V trimming: 4 bases; J trimming: 1 base; junction bases outside the gene matches: 1. CDR3 length: 14 residues. CDR1 and CDR2 (germline): SNHLY, FYNNEI. The study ran its PCR with 60 Vbeta and 13 Jbeta primers. The assay was immunoSEQ multiplex PCR, and TCRdb's table has in-frame clones only and misses some. Among about 150,000 clones listed, approximately 84% were seen once. J is TRBJ2-3 and V is TRBV2; TRBD1 aligns across 8 bases. The specimen sequenced was PBMCs. The clonotype comes from a woman younger than 35 in good health and CMV-seronegative. For the CDR3, the DNA is TGTGCCAGCAGTGTGGGACAGGGCACAGATACGCAGTATTTT. Protein: CASSVGQGTDTQYF.